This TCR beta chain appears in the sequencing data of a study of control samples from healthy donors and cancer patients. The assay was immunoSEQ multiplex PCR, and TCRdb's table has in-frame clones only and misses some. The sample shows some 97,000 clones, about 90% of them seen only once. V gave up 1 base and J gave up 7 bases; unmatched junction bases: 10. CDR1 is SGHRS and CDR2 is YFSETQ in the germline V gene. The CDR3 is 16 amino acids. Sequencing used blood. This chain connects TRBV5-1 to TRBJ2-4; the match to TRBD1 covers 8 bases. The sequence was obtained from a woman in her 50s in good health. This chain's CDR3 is CASSLSGGQDGNIQYF. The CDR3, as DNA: TGCGCCAGCAGCTTGTCAGGGGGACAGGATGGGAACATTCAGTACTTC. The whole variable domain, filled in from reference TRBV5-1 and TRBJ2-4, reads KAGVTQTPRYLIKTRGQQVTLSCSPISGHRSVSWYQQTPGQGLQFLFEYFSETQRNKGNFPGRFSGRQFSNSRSEMNVSTLELGDSALYLCASSLSGGQDGNIQYFGAGTRLSVL.